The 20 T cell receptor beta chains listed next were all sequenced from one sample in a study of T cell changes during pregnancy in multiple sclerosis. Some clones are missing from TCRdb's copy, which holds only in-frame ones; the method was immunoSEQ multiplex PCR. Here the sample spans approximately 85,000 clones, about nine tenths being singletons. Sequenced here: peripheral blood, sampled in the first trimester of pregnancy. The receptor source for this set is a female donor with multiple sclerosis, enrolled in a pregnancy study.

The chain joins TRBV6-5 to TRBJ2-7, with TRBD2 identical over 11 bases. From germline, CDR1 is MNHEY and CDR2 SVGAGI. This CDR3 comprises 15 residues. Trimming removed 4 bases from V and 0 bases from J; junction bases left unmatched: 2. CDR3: CASSSLAGVSYEQYF. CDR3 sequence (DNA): TGTGCCAGCAGTTCACTAGCGGGAGTCTCCTACGAGCAGTACTTC.

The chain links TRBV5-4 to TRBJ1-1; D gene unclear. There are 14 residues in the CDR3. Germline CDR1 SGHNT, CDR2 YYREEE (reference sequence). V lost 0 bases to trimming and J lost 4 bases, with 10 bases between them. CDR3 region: CASSLVDRVTEAFF. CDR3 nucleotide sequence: TGTGCCAGCAGCTTGGTCGACCGGGTCACTGAAGCTTTCTTT.

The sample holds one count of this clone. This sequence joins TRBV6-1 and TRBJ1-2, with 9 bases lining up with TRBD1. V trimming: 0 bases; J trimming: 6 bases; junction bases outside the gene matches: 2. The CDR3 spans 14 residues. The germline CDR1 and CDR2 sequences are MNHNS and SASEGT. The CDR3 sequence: CASSEAQGANGYTF. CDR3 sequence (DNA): TGTGCCAGCAGTGAAGCACAGGGGGCTAATGGCTACACCTTC.

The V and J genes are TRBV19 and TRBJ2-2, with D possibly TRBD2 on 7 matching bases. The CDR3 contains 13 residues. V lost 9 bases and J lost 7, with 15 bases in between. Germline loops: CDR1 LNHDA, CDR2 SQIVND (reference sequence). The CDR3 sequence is CASEKGGIGELFF. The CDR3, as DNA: TGTGCCAGCGAGAAGGGGGGGATCGGGGAGCTGTTTTTT.

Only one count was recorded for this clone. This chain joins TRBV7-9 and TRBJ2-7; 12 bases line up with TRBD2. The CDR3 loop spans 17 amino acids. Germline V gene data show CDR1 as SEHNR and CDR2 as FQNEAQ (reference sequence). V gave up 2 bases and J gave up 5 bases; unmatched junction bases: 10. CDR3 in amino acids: CASSLLSGTSGRHEQYF. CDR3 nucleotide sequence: TGTGCCAGCAGCTTACTCTCCGGGACTAGCGGGCGGCACGAGCAGTACTTC.

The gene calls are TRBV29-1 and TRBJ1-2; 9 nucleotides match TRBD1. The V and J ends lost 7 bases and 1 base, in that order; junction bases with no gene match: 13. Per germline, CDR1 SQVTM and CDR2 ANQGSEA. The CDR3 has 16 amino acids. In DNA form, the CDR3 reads TGCAGCGCCGGGGGGGCTCCGGGACAGGGTAACTATGGCTACACCTTC. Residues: CSAGGAPGQGNYGYTF.

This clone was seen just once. The CDR3 reads CASSLLPHYGYTF. For the CDR3, the DNA is TGTGCCAGCAGCTTACTTCCCCACTATGGCTACACCTTC. V usage is TRBV7-2 and J usage is TRBJ1-2; D ambiguous. With 2 bases removed from V and 3 bases from J, the gap between germline ends came to 7 bases. The CDR3 contains 13 residues. Germline CDR1 SGHTA, CDR2 FQGNSA.

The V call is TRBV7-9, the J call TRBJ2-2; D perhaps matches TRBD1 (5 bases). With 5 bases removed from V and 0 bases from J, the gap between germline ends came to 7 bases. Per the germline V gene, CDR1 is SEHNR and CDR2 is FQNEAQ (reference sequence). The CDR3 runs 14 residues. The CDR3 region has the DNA TGTGCCAGCAGCCCGGACACGAACACCGGGGAGCTGTTTTTT. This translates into CASSPDTNTGELFF. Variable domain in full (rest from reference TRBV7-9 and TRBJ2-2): DTGVSQNPRHKITKRGQNVTFRCDPISEHNRLYWYRQTLGQGPEFLTYFQNEAQLEKSRLLSDRFSAERPKGSFSTLEIQRTEQGDSAMYLCASSPDTNTGELFFGEGSRLTVL.

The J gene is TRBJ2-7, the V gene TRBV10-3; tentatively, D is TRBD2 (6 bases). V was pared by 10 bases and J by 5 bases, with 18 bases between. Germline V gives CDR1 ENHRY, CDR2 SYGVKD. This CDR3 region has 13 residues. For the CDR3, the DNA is TGTGCCACCCGTCAACGGGGGACCGACGAGCAGTACTTC. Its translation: CATRQRGTDEQYF.

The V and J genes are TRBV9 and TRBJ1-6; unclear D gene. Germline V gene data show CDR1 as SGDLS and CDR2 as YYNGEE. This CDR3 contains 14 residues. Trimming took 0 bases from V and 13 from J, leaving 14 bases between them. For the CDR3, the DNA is TGTGCCAGCAGCGTAGCGGCAGAGGCATCTCCCCTCCACTTT. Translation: CASSVAAEASPLHF.

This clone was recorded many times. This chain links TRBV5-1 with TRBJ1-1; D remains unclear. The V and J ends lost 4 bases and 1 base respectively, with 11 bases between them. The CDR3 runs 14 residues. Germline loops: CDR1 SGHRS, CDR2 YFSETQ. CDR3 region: CASSGWSGNTEAFF. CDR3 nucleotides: TGCGCCAGCAGCGGATGGTCGGGGAACACTGAAGCTTTCTTT.

CDR3 protein: CATNSGGPHSYNEQFF. CDR3 bases: TGTGCCACCAATAGCGGGGGGCCCCATTCCTACAATGAGCAGTTCTTC. The chain is built from TRBV19 and TRBJ2-1; 10 bases fit TRBD2. Germline V gene sequence: CDR1 LNHDA, CDR2 SQIVND (reference sequence). The CDR3 contains 16 residues. The V gene end was trimmed by 10 bases and the J gene end by 1 base; junction bases not matched to a gene: 10.

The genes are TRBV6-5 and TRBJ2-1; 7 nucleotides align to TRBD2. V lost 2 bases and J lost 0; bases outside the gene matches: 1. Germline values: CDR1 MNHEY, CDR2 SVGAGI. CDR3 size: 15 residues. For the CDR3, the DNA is TGTGCCAGCAGTTACGGCGGGAGCTCCTACAATGAGCAGTTCTTC. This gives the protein CASSYGGSSYNEQFF.

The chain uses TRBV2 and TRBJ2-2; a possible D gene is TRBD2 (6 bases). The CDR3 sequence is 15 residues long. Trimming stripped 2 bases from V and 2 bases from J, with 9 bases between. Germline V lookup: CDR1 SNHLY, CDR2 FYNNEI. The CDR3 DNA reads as TGTGCCAGCAGTGAACCGGGACTCAACACCGGGGAGCTGTTTTTT. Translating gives CASSEPGLNTGELFF.

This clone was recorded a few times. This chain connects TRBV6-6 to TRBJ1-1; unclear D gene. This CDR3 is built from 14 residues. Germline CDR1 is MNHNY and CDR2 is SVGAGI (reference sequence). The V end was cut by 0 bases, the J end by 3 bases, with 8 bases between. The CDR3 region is CASSYSRGDTEAFF. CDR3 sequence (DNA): TGTGCCAGCAGTTACTCCCGCGGGGACACTGAAGCTTTCTTT.

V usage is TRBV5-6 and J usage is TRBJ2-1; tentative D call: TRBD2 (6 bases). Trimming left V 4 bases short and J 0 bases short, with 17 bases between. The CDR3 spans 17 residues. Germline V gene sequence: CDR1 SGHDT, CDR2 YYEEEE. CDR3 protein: CASSAGLSGSSYNEQFF. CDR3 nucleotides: TGTGCCAGCAGCGCGGGACTTAGCGGCAGCTCCTACAATGAGCAGTTCTTC.

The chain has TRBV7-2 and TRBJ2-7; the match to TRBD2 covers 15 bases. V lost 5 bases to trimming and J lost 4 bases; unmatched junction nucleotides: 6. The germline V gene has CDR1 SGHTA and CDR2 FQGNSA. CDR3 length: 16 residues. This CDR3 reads CASSLGTSGGMYEQYF. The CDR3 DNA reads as TGTGCCAGCAGCCTGGGGACTAGCGGGGGGATGTACGAGCAGTACTTC.

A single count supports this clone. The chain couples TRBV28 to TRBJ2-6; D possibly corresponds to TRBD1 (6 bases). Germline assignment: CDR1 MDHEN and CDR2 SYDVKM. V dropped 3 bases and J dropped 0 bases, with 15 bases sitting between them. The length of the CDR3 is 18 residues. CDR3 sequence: CASSFPGTGLSGANVLTF. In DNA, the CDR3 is TGTGCCAGCAGTTTCCCCGGTACAGGGCTCTCTGGGGCCAACGTCCTGACTTTC.

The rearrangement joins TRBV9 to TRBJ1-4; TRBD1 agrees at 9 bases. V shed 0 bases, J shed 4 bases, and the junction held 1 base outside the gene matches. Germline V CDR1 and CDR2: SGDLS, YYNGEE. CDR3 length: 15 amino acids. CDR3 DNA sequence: TGTGCCAGCAGCGTAGGACAGGGGGTTAATGAAAAACTGTTTTTT. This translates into CASSVGQGVNEKLFF.

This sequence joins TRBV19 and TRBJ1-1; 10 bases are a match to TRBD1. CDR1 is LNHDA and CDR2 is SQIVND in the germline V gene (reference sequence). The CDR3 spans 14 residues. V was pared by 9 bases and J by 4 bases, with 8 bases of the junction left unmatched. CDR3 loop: CASSDRGQSTEAFF. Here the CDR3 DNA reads TGTGCCAGCAGTGACAGGGGGCAGAGCACTGAAGCTTTCTTT.